These 18 T cell receptor beta chains were sequenced from one sample in a study of blood T cell repertoires in COVID-19. TCRdb's table, derived via immunoSEQ multiplex PCR, lists solely in-frame clones and lacks some. The sample consists of 88,000 or so clones, over 70% of them appearing once. What was sequenced was peripheral blood. These receptors were collected from a man aged 55-75 years with acute or convalescent COVID-19.

The CDR3, as DNA: TGTGCCAGCAGCTTAGTAGGGGGCGACCAGCCCCAGCATTTT. Translating gives CASSLVGGDQPQHF. J is TRBJ1-5 and V is TRBV7-2, with 7 bases aligning to TRBD1. V was clipped by 1 base and J by 7 bases; unmatched bases: 4. CDR3 length: 14 amino acids. Germline CDR1 is SGHTA and CDR2 is FQGNSA.

The chain employs TRBV18 and TRBJ2-2; maybe TRBD1 (6 bases). CDR3 length: 15 residues. Germline assignment: CDR1 KGHSH and CDR2 LQKENI. V was pared by 3 bases and J by 0 bases, with 8 bases between. In DNA form, the CDR3 reads TGTGCCAGCTCACCCTGGACAGCGAACACCGGGGAGCTGTTTTTT. Translating it yields CASSPWTANTGELFF.

DNA of the CDR3: TGTGCCAGCAGCTTAGTCGGAGCGGGGGGCTTTAATGAGCAGTTCTTC. This encodes CASSLVGAGGFNEQFF. The chain recombines TRBV11-3 with TRBJ2-1; 9 positions agree with TRBD2. This CDR3 spans 16 amino acids. Germline loops: CDR1 SGHNT, CDR2 YENEEA. The ends lost 1 base at V and 7 bases at J; junction bases unmatched: 8.

This chain joins TRBV7-2 and TRBJ2-1, with D unclear. The germline V gene encodes CDR1 SGHTA and CDR2 FQGNSA. The CDR3 sequence is 11 residues long. V gave up 6 bases and J gave up 4 bases, with 4 bases separating them. CDR3 nucleotide sequence: TGTGCCAGCAGTCATTACAATGAGCAGTTCTTC. As protein: CASSHYNEQFF. Full variable domain (rest looked up from reference TRBV7-2 and TRBJ2-1): GAGVSQSPSNKVTEKGKDVELRCDPISGHTALYWYRQSLGQGLEFLIYFQGNSAPDKSGLPSDRFSAERTGGSVSTLTIQRTQQEDSAVYLCASSHYNEQFFGPGTRLTVL.

J is TRBJ1-1 and V is TRBV19; 8 bases are shared with TRBD1. The CDR3 loop spans 15 amino acids. J gave up 1 base and V 5 bases, and 6 bases lay outside the gene matches. Germline V gene sequence: CDR1 LNHDA, CDR2 SQIVND (reference sequence). Written as DNA, the CDR3 is TGTGCCAGTAGTGTAAGGACAGGGAAGAACACTGAAGCTTTCTTT. As protein: CASSVRTGKNTEAFF.

V usage is TRBV10-3 and J usage is TRBJ1-1; tentative D call: TRBD1 (6 bases). The V end was cut by 6 bases, the J end by 0 bases, with 11 bases between. Germline V gene lookup returns CDR1 ENHRY and CDR2 SYGVKD. This CDR3 is built from 14 residues. As DNA, the CDR3 is TGTGCCATCAGCCAGACAGGTTTGAACACTGAAGCTTTCTTT. Amino acid sequence: CAISQTGLNTEAFF.

J is TRBJ2-5 and V is TRBV28, with TRBD2 matching over 13 bases. In germline, CDR1 is MDHEN, CDR2 SYDVKM. After removal of 2 bases from V and 2 bases from J, the junction contained 11 bases not matched to a gene. The CDR3 extends over 19 amino acids. DNA of the CDR3: TGTGCCAGCAGTTTAGGTCTATCCGGACTAGCGGGAGTTCAAGAGACCCAGTACTTC. This encodes CASSLGLSGLAGVQETQYF. Looking up the rest from reference TRBV28 and TRBJ2-5 gives the full variable domain: DVKVTQSSRYLVKRTGEKVFLECVQDMDHENMFWYRQDPGLGLRLIYFSYDVKMKEKGDIPEGYSVSREKKERFSLILESASTNQTSMYLCASSLGLSGLAGVQETQYFGPGTRLLVL.

This clone was picked up a small number of times. The genes are TRBV7-9 and TRBJ2-7, with 7 positions matching TRBD1. Losses at the gene ends were 2 bases for V and 0 bases for J; bases not matched to a gene: 4. This CDR3 comprises 15 residues. CDR1 is SEHNR and CDR2 is FQNEAQ in the germline V gene (reference sequence). The CDR3: CASSLWGQPSYEQYF. The CDR3 region has the DNA TGTGCCAGCAGCTTATGGGGACAGCCCTCCTACGAGCAGTACTTC.

This clone was seen a handful of times. The gene calls are TRBV19 and TRBJ2-1; 10 bases line up with TRBD2. This CDR3 contains 13 residues. The V gene's germline CDR1 is LNHDA and CDR2 SQIVND (reference sequence). Trimming took 11 bases from V and 3 from J; bases not matched to a gene: 4. This CDR3 is CAAGTSVYNEQFF. The CDR3 nucleotides read TGTGCCGCCGGGACTAGCGTCTACAATGAGCAGTTCTTC.

This chain joins TRBV5-1 and TRBJ2-1; 14 nucleotides align to TRBD2. The V segment lost 6 bases and the J segment 8 bases; nucleotides outside the gene matches: 7. The CDR3 is 15 residues long. Germline V gene sequence: CDR1 SGHRS, CDR2 YFSETQ. In DNA, the CDR3 is TGCGCCAGCATTCCCGGGACTAGCGGGGGCTATGAGCAGTTCTTC. Translation: CASIPGTSGGYEQFF. The full variable domain, its missing parts supplied by reference TRBV5-1 and TRBJ2-1, is KAGVTQTPRYLIKTRGQQVTLSCSPISGHRSVSWYQQTPGQGLQFLFEYFSETQRNKGNFPGRFSGRQFSNSRSEMNVSTLELGDSALYLCASIPGTSGGYEQFFGPGTRLTVL.

The chain carries TRBV6-5 and TRBJ1-6, with a tentative D call TRBD1 (5 bases). V was cut by 7 bases and J by 6 bases, with 16 bases left in between. Per the germline V gene, CDR1 is MNHEY and CDR2 is SVGAGI. This CDR3 comprises 15 residues. The CDR3 reads CASMGGKEINSPLHF. As DNA, the CDR3 is TGTGCCAGCATGGGGGGGAAAGAGATTAATTCACCCCTCCACTTT.

This chain joins TRBV7-2 and TRBJ2-5; D call uncertain. Germline CDR1 SGHTA, CDR2 FQGNSA. Between the trimmed V and J ends, which lost 3 bases and 3 bases, there was a span of 11 bases. The CDR3 is 14 amino acids. The CDR3 region is CASSFVRQKETQYF. Written as DNA, the CDR3 is TGTGCCAGCAGCTTTGTAAGACAAAAAGAGACCCAGTACTTC.

The V gene is TRBV18, the J gene TRBJ2-7, with 8 bases lining up with TRBD2. The CDR3 totals 14 residues. Germline CDR1 is KGHSH and CDR2 is LQKENI. V lost 4 bases to trimming and J lost 0 bases; unmatched junction nucleotides: 2. The DNA of the CDR3 is TGTGCCAGCTCACTAGCGGGAATCTCCTACGAGCAGTACTTC. As protein: CASSLAGISYEQYF.

The genes are TRBV18 and TRBJ1-2; 8 bases line up with TRBD1. V lost 4 bases to trimming and J lost 6 bases; unmatched junction nucleotides: 4. Looked up from germline, CDR1 is KGHSH and CDR2 is LQKENI. This CDR3 is 13 amino acids long. The CDR3 DNA reads TGTGCCAGCTCACAATCAGGGGGCAATGGCTACACCTTC. Residues: CASSQSGGNGYTF.

The chain joins TRBV5-5 to TRBJ1-4; D remains unclear. The germline V gene has CDR1 SGHKS and CDR2 YYEKEE (reference sequence). This CDR3 comprises 16 residues. V lost 0 bases to trimming and J lost 0 bases, with 9 bases between them. CDR3 DNA: TGTGCCAGCAGCTTGGAGAGAATTGCAACTAATGAAAAACTGTTTTTT. It is translated as CASSLERIATNEKLFF. The whole variable domain, remainder taken from reference TRBV5-5 and TRBJ1-4, is DAGVTQSPTHLIKTRGQQVTLRCSPISGHKSVSWYQQVLGQGPQFIFQYYEKEERGRGNFPDRFSARQFPNYSSELNVNALLLGDSALYLCASSLERIATNEKLFFGSGTQLSVL.

The chain carries TRBV19 and TRBJ2-7, with 10 bases that match TRBD1. The CDR3 has 15 amino acids. The junction had 2 bases not matched to a gene; V was cut back by 1 base and J by 2 bases. Germline-derived CDR1 and CDR2 are LNHDA and SQIVND (reference sequence). The CDR3 DNA sequence: TGTGCCAGTAGTATAGGACAGGGGGCAGCCTACGAGCAGTACTTC. Its protein product is CASSIGQGAAYEQYF.

The genes are TRBV29-1 and TRBJ1-2; 9 nucleotides match TRBD1. Germline values: CDR1 SQVTM, CDR2 ANQGSEA. With 8 bases clipped from V and 7 bases from J, the junction kept 20 bases outside the gene matches. There are 16 residues in the CDR3. The CDR3 nucleotides are TGCAGCTTCGGAGGGGGAACTACAGGGGGCGCTTCTGGCTACACCTTC. Its protein product is CSFGGGTTGGASGYTF. Drawing the rest from reference TRBV29-1 and TRBJ1-2, the complete variable domain is SAVISQKPSRDICQRGTSLTIQCQVDSQVTMMFWYRQQPGQSLTLIATANQGSEATYESGFVIDKFPISRPNLTFSTLTVSNMSPEDSSIYLCSFGGGTTGGASGYTFGSGTRLTVV.

The chain has TRBV10-3 and TRBJ2-4; 10 bases are a match to TRBD1. The CDR3 is made up of 14 amino acids. The V and J ends lost 10 bases and 6 bases, in that order; junction bases with no gene match: 9. Germline CDR1 reads ENHRY; CDR2 reads SYGVKD. CDR3 region: CATLLRQGANIQYF. The CDR3 DNA sequence: TGTGCCACCCTCTTAAGACAGGGGGCAAACATTCAGTACTTC.